One and the same sample provided the 31 T cell receptor beta chains below, sequenced in a study of T-cell reconstitution after alpha-beta-depleted transplantation in children. Preparing the TCRbeta library involved the use of unique molecular identifiers. TCRdb used MiXCR to reprocess the PCR reads, holding one entry per CDR3 protein. The sample carries 200,000 to 250,000 distinct CDR3 sequences, roughly a tenth recorded once. The source was PBMCs, collected before TCRalphabeta/CD19-depleted stem cell transplant. These TCRs come from a child younger than two with acute myeloid leukemia, due to receive a stem cell transplant.

The chain carries TRBV20-1 and TRBJ2-2; 8 bases are a match to TRBD1. Germline assignment: CDR1 DFQATT and CDR2 SNEGSKA (reference sequence). J lost 7 bases, V lost 8 bases, and 9 bases had no gene match. The CDR3 loop spans 13 amino acids. CDR3 nucleotides: TGCAGTTCAGGCAGGGGGCCGGGCGGGGAGCTGTTTTTT. Protein sequence: CSSGRGPGGELFF.

This clonotype was seen repeatedly, ten times or more. The CDR3 DNA reads as TGTGCCACCTCAGGAGGGACTAGCGGGAGTCCAGACACAGATACGCAGTATTTT. This codes for CATSGGTSGSPDTDTQYF. V usage is TRBV24-1 and J usage is TRBJ2-3; 14 nucleotides line up with TRBD2. The CDR3 covers 18 residues. The ends lost 9 bases at V and 2 bases at J; junction bases unmatched: 12. Germline V gives CDR1 KGHDR, CDR2 SFDVKD.

This clonotype was seen a few times. The V call is TRBV18, the J call TRBJ2-2, with TRBD1 as a possible D gene (5 bases). The CDR3 contains 16 residues. Looked up from germline, CDR1 is KGHSH and CDR2 is LQKENI. With 5 bases removed from V and 0 bases from J, the gap between germline ends came to 13 bases. The CDR3 bases are TGTGCCAGCTCATCAACCCAGGGCTCGAACACCGGGGAGCTGTTTTTT. Protein product: CASSSTQGSNTGELFF.

This clonotype was found many times. The chain uses TRBV18 and TRBJ1-1; a possible D gene is TRBD1 (6 bases). Germline V lookup: CDR1 KGHSH, CDR2 LQKENI. This CDR3 is built from 15 residues. V lost 4 bases, J lost 1 base, and 13 bases lay in between. The CDR3 sequence: CASSLGGQTNTEAFF. CDR3 nucleotides: TGTGCCAGCTCACTGGGCGGACAGACGAACACTGAAGCTTTCTTT.

This clonotype was observed many times. V and J are TRBV5-1 and TRBJ2-1, with TRBD2 matching over 8 bases. Germline V gene lookup returns CDR1 SGHRS and CDR2 YFSETQ. The length of the CDR3 is 15 residues. Trimming took 6 bases from V and 3 from J; bases not matched to a gene: 8. CDR3 residues: CASNLLAGHYNEQFF. CDR3 DNA sequence: TGCGCCAGCAACCTTTTAGCGGGACACTACAATGAGCAGTTCTTC.

In its sample, this clonotype was seen many times. DNA of the CDR3: TGCGCCAGCAGCTTGGAGCCCACGGTTGACACTGAAGCTTTCTTT. It specifies CASSLEPTVDTEAFF. The V call is TRBV5-1, the J call TRBJ1-1; no clear D. Trimming shortened V by 0 bases and J by 3 bases, and 12 bases separated the two germline ends. CDR3 length: 15 residues. Germline-derived CDR1 and CDR2 are SGHRS and YFSETQ.

This clonotype was found many times. The chain recombines TRBV27 with TRBJ2-1, with 8 bases that match TRBD2. Germline lookup yields CDR1 MNHEY and CDR2 SMNVEV (reference sequence). The V segment lost 6 bases and the J segment 4 bases; nucleotides outside the gene matches: 5. The CDR3 is 14 amino acids. CDR3 in amino acids: CASSSGSQYNEQFF. The CDR3 region has the DNA TGTGCCAGCAGCAGCGGGAGTCAATACAATGAGCAGTTCTTC.

Many counts were recorded for this clonotype. V and J are TRBV20-1 and TRBJ2-1, with D possibly TRBD2 on 5 matching bases. Trimming shortened V by 5 bases and J by 7 bases, and 9 bases separated the two germline ends. Germline V gene data show CDR1 as DFQATT and CDR2 as SNEGSKA (reference sequence). The CDR3 runs to 11 residues. CDR3 DNA: TGCAGTGCTGGACTGTTAAATGAGCAGTTCTTC. It encodes CSAGLLNEQFF.

The sample holds many counts of this clonotype. The chain joins TRBV28 to TRBJ2-1; D might be TRBD2 (6 bases). Germline lookup yields CDR1 MDHEN and CDR2 SYDVKM. The V end was cut by 4 bases, the J end by 2 bases, with 12 bases between. The CDR3 consists of 15 residues. For the CDR3, the DNA is TGTGCCAGCAGTTCCGGGGGAGTACCCTACAATGAGCAGTTCTTC. Translating gives CASSSGGVPYNEQFF.

This clonotype was picked up many times. The chain combines TRBV27 with TRBJ2-7; TRBD1 or TRBD2 may be the D gene (6 bases each). Between the trimmed V and J ends, which lost 5 bases and 4 bases, there was a span of 21 bases. This CDR3 has 16 amino acids. Germline CDR1 reads MNHEY; CDR2 reads SMNVEV (reference sequence). The CDR3 loop reads CASSPGTTRRAYEQYF. In DNA form, the CDR3 reads TGTGCCAGCAGTCCCGGGACAACGAGGAGGGCTTACGAGCAGTACTTC.

This clonotype was picked up many times. This chain joins TRBV5-1 and TRBJ2-7; D gene ambiguous. Germline V gene lookup returns CDR1 SGHRS and CDR2 YFSETQ. Trimming took off 4 bases at V and 5 bases at J, with 13 bases between the two ends. The CDR3 is 13 amino acids. The CDR3 spells CASSLRHIDEQYF. In nucleotides, the CDR3 is TGCGCCAGCAGCCTAAGGCACATCGACGAGCAGTACTTC.

There are many counts of this clonotype. The CDR3 sequence is CASTGEETQYF. The CDR3 nucleotides read TGCGCCAGCACCGGGGAGGAGACCCAGTACTTC. This chain joins TRBV10-2 and TRBJ2-5; perhaps TRBD2 as D (5 bases). Germline V gives CDR1 WSHSY, CDR2 SAAADI. Trimming removed 7 bases from V and 5 bases from J, with 8 bases in between. The CDR3 is 11 amino acids.

In its sample, this clonotype was seen many times. The J gene is TRBJ2-1, the V gene TRBV12-3 or TRBV12-4; 13 bases are a match to TRBD2. There are 13 residues in the CDR3. The V gene end was trimmed by 4 bases and the J gene end by 13 bases; junction bases not matched to a gene: 4. CDR3 sequence reads: CASSWTSGSGQFF. The CDR3 bases are TGTGCCAGCAGTTGGACTAGCGGGAGCGGTCAGTTCTTC.

This rearrangement joins TRBV12-3 or TRBV12-4 to TRBJ2-7, with a weak D call TRBD2 (5 bases). Trimming cost V 7 bases and J 0 bases, with 13 bases left between them. CDR3 length: 14 amino acids. CDR3 coding DNA: TGTGCCAGCAACAATCGTGGGAGCTCCTACGAGCAGTACTTC. Its protein is CASNNRGSSYEQYF.

This clonotype was seen at least ten times. The chain employs TRBV5-1 and TRBJ2-1; 8 nucleotides match TRBD2. Germline V gene sequence: CDR1 SGHRS, CDR2 YFSETQ. V shed 4 bases, J shed 15 bases, and the junction held 9 bases outside the gene matches. The CDR3 consists of 12 residues. In DNA, the CDR3 is TGCGCCAGCAGCCGGGTGGCTAGCGGGCTGTTCTTC. This gives the protein CASSRVASGLFF. The full variable domain, its missing parts supplied by reference TRBV5-1 and TRBJ2-1, is KAGVTQTPRYLIKTRGQQVTLSCSPISGHRSVSWYQQTPGQGLQFLFEYFSETQRNKGNFPGRFSGRQFSNSRSEMNVSTLELGDSALYLCASSRVASGLFFGPGTRLTVL.

This clonotype was found a few times. The V and J genes are TRBV27 and TRBJ2-3; D is undetermined. Trimming took off 5 bases at V and 4 bases at J, with 25 bases between the two ends. Germline CDR1 and CDR2: MNHEY and SMNVEV (reference sequence). The length of the CDR3 is 18 residues. CDR3 in DNA: TGTGCCAGCAGTCCATCACGTACTTCAGCCGGACGTTCAGATACGCAGTATTTT. Translated: CASSPSRTSAGRSDTQYF.

In this sample, this clonotype turned up many times. V gene TRBV11-3 combines with J gene TRBJ2-7, with D perhaps assigned TRBD1 or TRBD2 (5 bases each). The germline V and J ends were trimmed by 5 bases and 1 base, with 12 bases remaining between them. CDR1 is SGHNT and CDR2 is YENEEA in the germline V gene. The CDR3 is 14 amino acids. The CDR3 region has the DNA TGTGCCAGCAGCACGGGACGGATATCCTACGAGCAGTACTTC. This encodes CASSTGRISYEQYF.

In its sample, this clonotype was seen many times. The genes are TRBV5-1 and TRBJ2-2, with 11 positions matching TRBD2. Trimming cost V 4 bases and J 6 bases; bases outside gene matches: 5. CDR1 is SGHRS and CDR2 is YFSETQ in the germline V gene. The CDR3 is made up of 15 amino acids. CDR3 residues: CASSTTSGAPGELFF. The CDR3 coding sequence is TGCGCCAGCAGCACGACTAGCGGGGCTCCCGGGGAGCTGTTTTTT.

This clonotype has a count of ten or more. The chain links TRBV29-1 to TRBJ2-3, with 8 bases matching TRBD2. The CDR3 length is 14 residues. The trim removed 7 bases at V and 3 bases at J, leaving 9 bases unmatched. The germline V gene encodes CDR1 SQVTM and CDR2 ANQGSEA. As DNA, the CDR3 is TGCAGCGCTTCAGCGGGAGAGGTGACAGATACGCAGTATTTT. Residues: CSASAGEVTDTQYF.

In its sample, this clonotype was seen many times. The chain uses TRBV7-9 and TRBJ2-3; 8 nucleotides line up with TRBD1. Germline V gives CDR1 SEHNR, CDR2 FQNEAQ (reference sequence). With V trimmed by 5 bases and J by 2 bases, 9 bases remained unmatched. This CDR3 comprises 16 residues. The CDR3 region has the DNA TGTGCCAGCAGCAGCCGGGGGACAGGACACACAGATACGCAGTATTTT. This gives the protein CASSSRGTGHTDTQYF.

CDR3 nucleotide sequence: TGTGCCACCCGGACGGCGTACCAAGAGACCCAGTACTTC. The encoded protein is CATRTAYQETQYF. V gene TRBV11-2 combines with J gene TRBJ2-5; no definite D call. Trimming cost V 10 bases and J 0 bases, with 12 bases left between them. This CDR3 has 13 residues. CDR1 is SGHAT, CDR2 FQNNGV, per germline.

The chain is built from TRBV4-2 and TRBJ1-1, with a weak D call TRBD1 (6 bases). The CDR3 has 17 amino acids. Trimming left V 4 bases short and J 2 bases short, with 20 bases between. Germline CDR1 and CDR2: LGHNA and YNFKEQ. The CDR3 bases are TGTGCCAGCAGCCGCCTCAGGGGCGGAATTGGAAACACTGAAGCTTTCTTT. This gives the protein CASSRLRGGIGNTEAFF.

This clonotype has a count of ten or more. The chain links TRBV20-1 to TRBJ2-3; D is unresolved. This CDR3 contains 13 residues. V was clipped by 6 bases and J by 2 bases, with 12 bases between them. Germline CDR1 and CDR2: DFQATT and SNEGSKA (reference sequence). The CDR3 nucleotides are TGCAGTGCCCTAGTCCGGAACACAGATACGCAGTATTTT. Translation gives CSALVRNTDTQYF.

This clonotype was detected ten times or more. The chain employs TRBV14 and TRBJ2-7; 7 nucleotides agree with TRBD2. The CDR3 length is 14 residues. The V gene end was trimmed by 2 bases and the J gene end by 6 bases; junction bases not matched to a gene: 7. The germline V gene encodes CDR1 SGHDN and CDR2 FVKESK. CDR3 sequence reads: CASSQRREVSEQYF. In nucleotides, the CDR3 is TGTGCCAGCAGCCAACGCCGGGAGGTCAGCGAGCAGTACTTC.

This clonotype came up many times. This sequence joins TRBV24-1 and TRBJ1-1, with TRBD1 identical over 9 bases. V was clipped by 11 bases and J by 1 base; unmatched bases: 4. Germline V lookup: CDR1 KGHDR, CDR2 SFDVKD. The CDR3 has 13 amino acids. The CDR3 coding sequence is TGTGCCAACGACAGGGGGTGGAACACTGAAGCTTTCTTT. It translates to CANDRGWNTEAFF.

Regarding this clonotype: An end of the junction differs from the germline gene, which may be a read error. The chain links TRBV20-1 to TRBJ2-5, with D hard to call. This CDR3 is 12 amino acids long. Germline assignment: CDR1 DFQATT and CDR2 SNEGSKA (reference sequence). CDR3 amino acids: CSAASIQDTQYF. The CDR3 coding sequence is TGCAGTGCTGCGAGTATACAAGATACCCAGTACTTC.

This clonotype was seen at least ten times. Written as DNA, the CDR3 is TGTGCCAGCAGCAACAGCGGGTCACTCTTGAACGAGCAGTACTTC. Its protein is CASSNSGSLLNEQYF. The V call is TRBV11-2, the J call TRBJ2-7; tentative D call: TRBD2 (6 bases). V was trimmed by 5 bases and J by 5 bases, leaving 19 bases between them. This CDR3 region has 15 residues. The V gene's germline CDR1 is SGHAT and CDR2 FQNNGV.

This clonotype was detected ten times or more. V usage is TRBV7-3 and J usage is TRBJ2-3, with D hard to call. Germline V gene sequence: CDR1 SGHTA, CDR2 FQGTGA. This CDR3 is 15 amino acids long. The V and J ends lost 2 bases and 1 base respectively, with 10 bases between them. CDR3 nucleotides: TGTGCCAGCAGCTTATATGGTCGGGGCACAGATACGCAGTATTTT. It is translated as CASSLYGRGTDTQYF.

This clonotype has at least ten counts. CDR3 nucleotide sequence: TGTGCCAGCAGTTTCCACAGCTCTGGAAACACCATATATTTT. As protein: CASSFHSSGNTIYF. The chain is built from TRBV12-3 or TRBV12-4 and TRBJ1-3; D is unclear. CDR3 length equals 14 residues. Trimming shortened V by 3 bases and J by 0 bases, and 6 bases separated the two germline ends.

This clonotype was counted many times. The rearrangement uses TRBV10-2 and TRBJ2-7, with TRBD2 as a possible D gene (5 bases). The CDR3 consists of 14 residues. Trimming cost V 8 bases and J 0 bases, with 14 bases left between them. The V gene's germline CDR1 is WSHSY and CDR2 SAAADI. Here the CDR3 DNA reads TGCGCCAGCCTCGGGGTGCAAAGCTCCTACGAGCAGTACTTC. It specifies CASLGVQSSYEQYF.

Ten or more counts support this clonotype. This chain links TRBV5-1 with TRBJ1-6; 7 nucleotides align to TRBD1. The CDR3 consists of 13 residues. J gave up 14 bases and V 2 bases, and 7 bases lay outside the gene matches. The germline CDR1 and CDR2 sequences are SGHRS and YFSETQ. The CDR3: CASSFMRGRSLHF. For the CDR3, the DNA is TGCGCCAGCAGCTTTATGAGGGGGCGGTCCCTCCACTTT.